This entry is about one T cell receptor (beta chain). What it binds is unknown. This same CDR3 is encoded by further DNA sequences in the sample. This sample stems from a study of shared clonotypes between healthy human individuals. The DNA input per sorted-subset replicate PCR was approximately 210 ng, corresponding to 25,000 to 35,000 T cell genomes. This table comes from immunoSEQ multiplex PCR, and its TCRdb copy is limited to in-frame clones, with some not included. The sample has 2 million to 2.5 million clones; approximately 95% are singletons. General study results and limits: Owing to a small donor count, the genetic and exposure-history diversity represented was limited. Sample collection involved blood only; tissue repertoires are likely different.

Trimming cost V 2 bases and J 7 bases; bases outside gene matches: 8. The germline gives CDR1 MDHEN, CDR2 SYDVKM. The CDR3 sequence is 15 residues long. Splitting of CD4+ cells produced CD45RA+ naive and CD45RA-negative memory subsets. The sequenced sample consisted of naive CD4+ T cells sorted from blood. Subset specified: CD45RA+ positively selected. The sequence was collected from a man in his late teens or twenties in good health. The chain employs TRBV28 and TRBJ1-5, with TRBD1 matching over 7 bases. CDR3 DNA: TGTGCCAGCAGTTTAGGCGACAGGGTGTCCCAGCCCCAGCATTTT. The encoded protein is CASSLGDRVSQPQHF.